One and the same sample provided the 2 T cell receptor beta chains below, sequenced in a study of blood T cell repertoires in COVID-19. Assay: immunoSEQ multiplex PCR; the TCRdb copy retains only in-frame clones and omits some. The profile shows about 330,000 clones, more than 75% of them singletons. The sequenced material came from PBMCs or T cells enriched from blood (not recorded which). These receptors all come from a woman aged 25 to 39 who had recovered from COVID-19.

Written as DNA, the CDR3 is TGTGCCTGGACCCCGGGACAGGGGGTTCGTGGCTACACCTTC. It specifies CAWTPGQGVRGYTF. The genes are TRBV30 and TRBJ1-2; TRBD1 matches 11 bases. CDR1 is GTSNPN and CDR2 is SVGIG in the germline V gene (reference sequence). Losses at the gene ends were 4 bases for V and 7 bases for J; bases not matched to a gene: 8. The CDR3 consists of 14 residues.

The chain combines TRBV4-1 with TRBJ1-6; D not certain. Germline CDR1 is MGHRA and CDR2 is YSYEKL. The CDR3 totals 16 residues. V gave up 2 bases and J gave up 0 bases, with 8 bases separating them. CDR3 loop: CASSQNPSSYNSPLHF. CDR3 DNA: TGCGCCAGCAGCCAAAATCCTAGCTCCTATAATTCACCCCTCCACTTT.